This TCR beta chain was recorded in a study of T cell responses to AZD1222 COVID-19 vaccine. The method was immunoSEQ multiplex PCR; TCRdb's version includes in-frame clones alone and lacks a portion of them. The table includes about 150,000 clones, 88% detected once. Deletions cut 4 bases from V and 5 bases from J, with 9 bases between. The CDR3 runs 13 residues. Germline V gives CDR1 MNHEY, CDR2 SVGAGI. This clone appeared a few times. The antigen is undetermined. Whole-study findings and limits: Vaccine-associated CD4 TCRs ranged over spike, dominating at 160-218 and 743-854. Reportedly, nearly half the spike-specific TCRs target unmutated variant regions. An increase in Spike-specific TCR breadth and depth was observed after two AZD1222 doses.

Material: peripheral blood, obtained after recovery from COVID-19. The J gene is TRBJ1-3, the V gene TRBV6-5, with a weak D call TRBD1 (5 bases). The sequence was obtained from an adult who had recovered from COVID-19. Written as DNA, the CDR3 is TGTGCCAGCAGTTCGGGACCCAGAAACACCATATATTTT. It specifies CASSSGPRNTIYF.